The 6 T cell receptor beta chains given below trace back to one sample, sequenced in a study of identical twins. TCRdb recomputed calls from the 5' RACE reads with MiXCR, one row per CDR3 protein. Of hundreds of thousands of distinct CDR3 sequences in the sample, roughly 8% were seen once. These data also formed part of another study, on yellow fever vaccine responses in identical twins.

Sequenced: PBMCs. These receptors were collected from a woman aged 18 to 35 in good health.

In the case of this clonotype: One junction end disagrees with the germline gene, perhaps due to a read error. The chain couples TRBV9 to TRBJ2-1; 7 bases are shared with TRBD2. CDR1 is SGDLS, CDR2 YYNGEE, per germline. The CDR3 consists of 12 residues. CDR3 residues: CASSTGGGDPNF. The CDR3 DNA reads as TGTGCCAGCAGCACGGGAGGAGGAGACCCAAACTTC.

The sample holds a few counts of this clonotype. This sequence joins TRBV27 and TRBJ1-2; unclear D gene. The CDR3 has 16 amino acids. Germline CDR1 is MNHEY and CDR2 is SMNVEV (reference sequence). The ends were cut back, 4 bases at V and 0 bases at J, with 15 bases in the middle. Here the CDR3 reads CASSSIPRSANYGYTF. The CDR3 nucleotides are TGTGCCAGCAGTTCCATCCCCAGATCAGCTAACTATGGCTACACCTTC.

The chain has TRBV14 and TRBJ2-2; D gene ambiguous. Germline CDR1 reads SGHDN; CDR2 reads FVKESK. The CDR3 extends over 15 amino acids. Trimming removed 2 bases at V and 3 bases at J, with 10 bases between. The CDR3 region is CASSQLNSDTGELFF. The CDR3 DNA is TGTGCCAGCAGCCAACTAAACAGTGACACCGGGGAGCTGTTTTTT.

This clonotype showed up many times. V gene TRBV9 combines with J gene TRBJ1-3; D not resolved. The V gene's germline CDR1 is SGDLS and CDR2 YYNGEE. The V gene lost 3 bases and the J gene lost 0 bases, with 10 bases spanning the gap. The length of the CDR3 is 15 residues. CDR3 sequence (DNA): TGTGCCAGCAGCGGGACCCGGAGCTCTGGAAACACCATATATTTT. Its translation is CASSGTRSSGNTIYF.

This clonotype was seen more than once but under ten times. This chain uses TRBV7-8 with TRBJ2-2; 9 bases agree with TRBD2. Germline V gene sequence: CDR1 SGHVS, CDR2 FQNEAQ. V was clipped by 0 bases and J by 4 bases; unmatched bases: 6. The CDR3 has 17 residues. CDR3 loop: CASSLALAGGSTGELFF. The CDR3 DNA reads TGTGCCAGCAGCTTAGCTCTGGCGGGGGGGAGCACCGGGGAGCTGTTTTTT.

This sequence joins TRBV6-1 and TRBJ2-7; a possible D gene is TRBD1 (6 bases). Deletions cut 10 bases from V and 1 base from J, with 17 bases between. Germline V gene sequence: CDR1 MNHNS, CDR2 SASEGT. The CDR3 is made up of 14 amino acids. The CDR3 DNA follows: TGTGCCATCACGGACAGCCTTCGTTCCTACGAGCAGTACTTC. Its protein product is CAITDSLRSYEQYF.